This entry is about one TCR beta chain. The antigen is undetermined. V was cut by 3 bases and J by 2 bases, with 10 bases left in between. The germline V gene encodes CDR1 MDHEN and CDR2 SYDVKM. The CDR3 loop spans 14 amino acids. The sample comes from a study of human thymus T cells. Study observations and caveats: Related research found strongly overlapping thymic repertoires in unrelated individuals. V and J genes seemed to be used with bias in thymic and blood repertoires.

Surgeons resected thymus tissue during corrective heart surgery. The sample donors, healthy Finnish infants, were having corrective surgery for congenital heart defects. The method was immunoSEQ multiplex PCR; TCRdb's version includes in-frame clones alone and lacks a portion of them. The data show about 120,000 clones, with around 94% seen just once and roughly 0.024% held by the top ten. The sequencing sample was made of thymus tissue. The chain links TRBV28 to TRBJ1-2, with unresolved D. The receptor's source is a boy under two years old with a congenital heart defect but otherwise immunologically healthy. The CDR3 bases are TGTGCCAGCAGTTTCGGGCTGGGGAACTATGGCTACACCTTC. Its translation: CASSFGLGNYGYTF.